The rows below give T cell receptor beta chains drawn from one sample of a study of T cell changes during pregnancy in multiple sclerosis. The protocol was immunoSEQ multiplex PCR, while the TCRdb copy is restricted to in-frame clones and leaves out a portion. The profile covers 70,000 to 95,000 clones, with 94% appearing a single time and roughly 2.4% taken by the ten largest. The sequenced sample was peripheral blood, obtained in the third trimester of pregnancy. The source of these receptors is a female donor with multiple sclerosis, enrolled in a pregnancy study. Each CDR3 is given with its conserved first and last residue. D genes are given only for firm matches. Rows may omit the clone size; those that give it use once, few, many or a size class.

abundance	v_gene	j_gene	d_gene	CDR3aa	CDR3nt
-	TRBV28	TRBJ1-5	TRBD1	CASSRDRAIGAQHF	TGTGCCAGCAGTCGGGACAGGGCTATCGGAGCCCAGCATTTT
-	TRBV7-9	TRBJ2-3	-	CASSLAAGFSTDTQYF	TGTGCCAGCAGCTTAGCGGCCGGGTTTAGCACAGATACGCAGTATTTT
-	TRBV7-3	TRBJ2-1	-	CASSPGRSSYNEQFF	TGTGCCAGCAGCCCTGGGAGGAGCTCCTACAATGAGCAGTTCTTC
-	TRBV7-2	TRBJ1-2	-	CASSLVAGGHGYTF	TGTGCCAGCAGCTTAGTGGCGGGGGGCCATGGCTACACCTTC
once	TRBV6-1	TRBJ2-3	TRBD2	CASSGLAGADTQYF	TGTGCCAGCAGTGGACTAGCGGGAGCAGATACGCAGTATTTT
-	TRBV7-2	TRBJ2-1	TRBD2	CASSLSSGGANEQFF	TGTGCCAGCAGCTTATCCTCGGGGGGAGCGAATGAGCAGTTCTTC
-	TRBV30	TRBJ1-2	-	CAWSNSGDYGYTF	TGTGCCTGGAGTAACAGCGGGGACTATGGCTACACCTTC
-	TRBV5-1	TRBJ2-1	TRBD2	CASSHRTSGSSDGHAKFF	TGCGCCAGCAGCCACCGGACTAGCGGGAGTTCGGACGGGCACGCGAAGTTCTTC
-	TRBV28	TRBJ2-3	TRBD1	CASSPDRDSRTDTQYF	TGTGCCAGCAGTCCCGACCGGGACAGCCGCACAGATACGCAGTATTTT
-	TRBV7-9	TRBJ2-7	-	CASSLGGWASYEQYF	TGTGCCAGCAGCTTAGGGGGCTGGGCCTCCTACGAGCAGTACTTC
-	TRBV6-6	TRBJ1-3	-	CASSYKGPGNTIYF	TGTGCCAGCAGTTATAAGGGGCCAGGAAACACCATATATTTT
-	TRBV27	TRBJ1-2	-	CASRADGYTF	TGTGCCAGCAGGGCAGATGGCTACACCTTC
once	TRBV4-1	TRBJ1-1	TRBD1	CASGRERTGGLWNTEAFF	TGCGCCAGCGGACGCGAACGTACAGGGGGCTTATGGAACACTGAAGCTTTCTTT
-	TRBV5-6	TRBJ2-2	TRBD2	CASSFTTSGRAAGELFF	TGTGCCAGCAGCTTTACGACTAGCGGGAGGGCGGCCGGGGAGCTGTTTTTT
-	TRBV29-1	TRBJ1-1	-	CSCRAGVEETEAFF	TGCAGCTGCCGGGCAGGGGTGGAAGAAACTGAAGCTTTCTTT
-	TRBV19	TRBJ2-3	TRBD1	CASSFSRDPGGDTQYF	TGTGCCAGTAGTTTCTCCCGGGACCCAGGGGGCGATACGCAGTATTTT
-	TRBV6-5	TRBJ1-4	-	CASSYVGAGKLFF	TGTGCCAGCAGTTACGTGGGCGCGGGTAAACTGTTTTTT
-	TRBV28	TRBJ2-7	-	CASISNSGNEQYF	TGTGCCAGCATTTCAAATTCAGGGAACGAGCAGTACTTC
-	TRBV5-5	TRBJ2-7	TRBD2	CASSQPAGTEQYF	TGTGCCAGCAGCCAACCAGCGGGGACCGAGCAGTACTTC
once	TRBV19	TRBJ2-3	TRBD2	CASSSFFAGGGDTQYF	TGTGCCAGTAGTTCCTTCTTCGCGGGAGGAGGAGATACGCAGTATTTT
few	TRBV6-6	TRBJ2-7	-	CASSYGGTYEQYF	TGTGCCAGCAGTTACGGCGGAACCTACGAGCAGTACTTC
-	TRBV19	TRBJ2-3	-	CASSIGQTPSTDTQYF	TGTGCCAGTAGTATAGGACAAACCCCTAGCACAGATACGCAGTATTTT
-	TRBV10-3	TRBJ2-3	TRBD2	CATGEREGFGSTDTQYF	TGTGCGACCGGCGAGCGGGAGGGTTTTGGTAGTACAGATACGCAGTATTTT
-	TRBV6-1	TRBJ2-7	-	CASSVTGALYEQYF	TGTGCCAGCAGTGTAACGGGAGCGCTATACGAGCAGTACTTC
once	TRBV10-2	TRBJ2-2	TRBD2	CASSELAGVTGELFF	TGCGCCAGCAGTGAGTTAGCGGGAGTGACCGGGGAGCTGTTTTTT
-	TRBV9	TRBJ2-5	TRBD2	CASSAGLAEETQYF	TGTGCCAGCAGCGCGGGACTAGCGGAAGAGACCCAGTACTTC
-	TRBV10-2	TRBJ1-5	-	CASSERFQQGYQPQHF	TGCGCCAGCAGTGAACGATTCCAACAGGGTTATCAGCCCCAGCATTTT
-	TRBV5-1	TRBJ2-7	TRBD1	CASSPGTGRVIEQYF	TGCGCCAGCAGCCCTGGGACAGGGAGAGTAATCGAGCAGTACTTC
-	TRBV5-1	TRBJ1-4	TRBD1	CASSFSGTGGSVNEKLFF	TGCGCCAGCAGCTTCTCCGGGACAGGGGGTAGTGTAAATGAAAAACTGTTTTTT
-	TRBV5-6	TRBJ2-3	TRBD1	CASSWGQGPDTQYF	TGTGCCAGCAGCTGGGGACAGGGCCCAGATACGCAGTATTTT
-	TRBV15	TRBJ2-2	-	CATSRDPLSTGELFF	TGTGCCACCAGCAGAGATCCACTGAGCACCGGGGAGCTGTTTTTT
-	TRBV6-4	TRBJ1-1	-	CASSEGRGTEAFF	TGTGCCAGCAGTGAGGGAAGGGGAACTGAAGCTTTCTTT
-	TRBV7-2	TRBJ2-5	-	CASSLTAARETQYF	TGTGCCAGCAGCTTAACGGCAGCCAGGGAGACCCAGTACTTC
-	TRBV5-1	TRBJ2-7	-	CASSLNTGSSSYEQYF	TGCGCCAGCAGCTTGAATACGGGGTCCAGCTCCTACGAGCAGTACTTC
-	TRBV9	TRBJ1-2	-	CASSDSGRAIRGYTF	TGTGCCAGCAGCGATAGCGGGAGGGCCATTCGTGGCTACACCTTC
-	TRBV5-5	TRBJ2-5	-	CASSLGGEETQYF	TGTGCCAGCAGCTTGGGCGGGGAGGAGACCCAGTACTTC
-	TRBV15	TRBJ2-3	TRBD2	CATSSPLGRARTDTQYF	TGTGCCACCAGCAGTCCCCTAGGGAGGGCCCGCACAGATACGCAGTATTTT
-	TRBV7-9	TRBJ2-5	TRBD1	CASSPGRTGRGETQYF	TGTGCCAGCAGCCCAGGGCGGACAGGACGGGGAGAGACCCAGTACTTC
-	TRBV30	TRBJ2-1	-	CAWSVANYNEQFF	TGTGCCTGGAGTGTAGCTAACTACAATGAGCAGTTCTTC
-	TRBV28	TRBJ2-5	TRBD1	CASSRQGARETQYF	TGTGCCAGCAGCCGACAGGGGGCGCGGGAGACCCAGTACTTC
-	TRBV5-1	TRBJ2-3	TRBD2	CASSLELAGTTDTQYF	TGCGCCAGCAGCTTGGAACTAGCGGGGACCACAGATACGCAGTATTTT
-	TRBV5-4	TRBJ2-3	-	CASKRGGFTDTQYF	TGTGCCTCAAAACGTGGGGGGTTCACAGATACGCAGTATTTT
-	TRBV19	TRBJ2-1	TRBD2	CASSIVAGAGGEQFF	TGTGCCAGTAGTATAGTAGCGGGAGCGGGCGGTGAGCAGTTCTTC
-	TRBV4-2	TRBJ2-7	TRBD1	CASSQELGQGYEQYF	TGTGCCAGCAGCCAAGAGCTGGGACAGGGCTACGAGCAGTACTTC
-	TRBV9	TRBJ1-2	TRBD1	CASSVGTGYGYTF	TGTGCCAGCAGCGTTGGGACAGGCTATGGCTACACCTTC
-	TRBV28	TRBJ1-2	-	CASSLGHNYGYTF	TGTGCCAGCAGTTTGGGACACAACTATGGCTACACCTTC
once	TRBV2	TRBJ2-1	-	CASSEVLVGSNEQFF	TGTGCCAGCAGTGAGGTATTGGTCGGGAGCAATGAGCAGTTCTTC
once	TRBV5-1	TRBJ2-7	TRBD2	CASQGREGLDEQYF	TGCGCCAGCCAGGGGCGGGAGGGCCTCGACGAGCAGTACTTC